One and the same sample provided the 13 T cell receptor beta chains below, sequenced in a study of tumor and adjacent non-tumor tissue in lung cancer. RNA was extracted from bulk tissue without any cell sorting. TCRbeta libraries were built with three rounds of nested PCR, modified from ARM-PCR. TCRdb redid the calling of the multiplex PCR reads with MiXCR, one entry per CDR3 protein. The table includes fewer than 120,000 distinct CDR3 sequences, nearly 85% detected once. The sequencing sample was made of lung tumor tissue. All receptors come from an older man with non-small cell lung cancer.

With regard to this clonotype: One base away lies a much larger clone, so this may be a sequencing read error. The chain joins TRBV20-1 to TRBJ2-3, with D tentatively TRBD1 or TRBD2 (5 bases each). Germline V gives CDR1 DFQATT, CDR2 SNEGSKA (reference sequence). This CDR3 is 13 amino acids long. CDR3 in amino acids: CSAPGAGTDMQYF. CDR3 sequence (DNA): TGCAGTGCCCCCGGGGCGGGTACAGATATGCAGTATTTT.

This clonotype was picked up many times. The CDR3 coding sequence is TGTGCCAGCAGTTTACCCCGGGACAGCCCTGCGCATGGCTACACCTTC. The encoded protein is CASSLPRDSPAHGYTF. The chain is built from TRBV12-3 or TRBV12-4 and TRBJ1-2; 7 positions match TRBD1. The CDR3 has 16 residues. Losses at the gene ends were 2 bases for V and 6 bases for J; bases not matched to a gene: 12.

V and J are TRBV10-1 and TRBJ1-2; possibly TRBD1 for D (6 bases). The germline V gene encodes CDR1 WNHNN and CDR2 SYGVQD (reference sequence). There are 15 residues in the CDR3. The chain's CDR3 is CATSESTGQPYGYTF. In nucleotides, the CDR3 is TGCGCTACCAGTGAGTCGACAGGCCAGCCCTATGGCTACACCTTC.

The chain uses TRBV12-3 or TRBV12-4 and TRBJ2-7, with 12 bases fitting TRBD1. The V and J ends lost 7 bases and 9 bases, in that order; junction bases with no gene match: 16. The CDR3 runs to 16 residues. CDR3 loop: CASKSGPGQGARGQYF. In DNA form, the CDR3 reads TGTGCCAGCAAATCTGGACCGGGACAGGGGGCGCGGGGGCAGTACTTC.

A word on this clonotype: Since the CDR3 does not end with the conserved phenylalanine or tryptophan, this likely comes from a read error. J is TRBJ2-7 and V is TRBV4-1; D ambiguous. The germline V and J ends were trimmed by 10 bases and 6 bases, with 22 bases remaining between them. The V gene's germline CDR1 is MGHRA and CDR2 YSYEKL. CDR3 length equals 14 residues. Here the CDR3 reads CANSPIGLSFEQYL. The CDR3 DNA sequence: TGCGCCAATAGCCCCATAGGCCTCTCTTTCGAGCAGTACCTC.

Note on this clonotype: Its ends do not fully match the called genes, so a read error is possible. This chain connects TRBV5-1 to TRBJ1-1, with no clear D. The CDR3 has 14 amino acids. The germline V gene has CDR1 SGHRS and CDR2 YFSETQ. Here the CDR3 reads CASTEGLMKTEAFF. The CDR3, as DNA: TGCGCCAGCACCGAGGGCTTAATGAAGACTGAAGCTTTCTTT.

As regards this clonotype: Its ends do not fully match the called genes, so a read error is possible. The chain carries TRBV11-1 and TRBJ2-1; D might be TRBD1 (5 bases). This CDR3 is 14 amino acids long. CDR1 and CDR2 (germline): SGHAT, FQDESV (reference sequence). The chain's CDR3 is CTSNLGTRVDEQFF. The CDR3, as DNA: TGTACCAGCAACTTAGGTACCAGGGTCGATGAGCAGTTCTTC.

A word on this clonotype: Likely a read error: the CDR3 ends without its conserved phenylalanine or tryptophan. The genes are TRBV29-1 and TRBJ2-1; D possibly matches TRBD1 or TRBD2 (5 bases each). CDR3 length: 16 residues. Germline V gene sequence: CDR1 SQVTM, CDR2 ANQGSEA. The chain's CDR3 is CSVEHYDNGVDNEQFS. Here the CDR3 DNA reads TGCAGCGTTGAACACTATGACAACGGGGTGGACAATGAACAGTTCTCC.

This chain links TRBV10-3 with TRBJ2-2; D remains unclear. The CDR3 covers 15 residues. V was trimmed by 3 bases and J by 4 bases, leaving 12 bases between them. The germline gives CDR1 ENHRY, CDR2 SYGVKD. The chain's CDR3 is CAISDSRAATGELFF. The CDR3 region has the DNA TGTGCCATCAGTGACTCTCGGGCTGCCACCGGGGAGCTGTTTTTT.

As regards this clonotype: At one of its ends the junction is not consistent with the germline gene, which may arise from a read error. V is TRBV10-3 and J is TRBJ1-1; D possibly corresponds to TRBD1 (6 bases). Germline CDR1 ENHRY, CDR2 SYGVKD. The CDR3 is made up of 15 amino acids. The CDR3 loop is CTTSEPQGQITEALF. The CDR3 DNA follows: TGTACCACCAGTGAGCCTCAGGGGCAGATCACTGAAGCTTTATTT.

This clonotype was found a few times. One base away lies a much larger clone, so this may be a sequencing read error. J is TRBJ2-3 and V is TRBV6-1; D remains ambiguous. The CDR3 runs to 12 residues. V lost 7 bases to trimming and J lost 0 bases, with 5 bases between them. CDR1 MNHNS and CDR2 SASEGT come from the germline V gene. CDR3 DNA: TGTGCCAGCATAAAGAGCACAGATACGCAGTATTTT. Amino acid sequence: CASIKSTDTQYF.

The genes are TRBV29-1 and TRBJ2-3, with D tentatively TRBD1 (5 bases). V shed 8 bases and J shed 6 bases, with 21 bases lying between them. The length of the CDR3 is 14 residues. Germline lookup yields CDR1 SQVTM and CDR2 ANQGSEA. The CDR3 coding sequence is TGCAGCCTTGGGCGACGAGCTTCAGGGGATACGCAGTATTTT. Translated: CSLGRRASGDTQYF.

About this clonotype: One end of the junction does not line up with germline, which may come from a read error. The CDR3 loop reads CNVEFYWTSWGKRETQYF. In DNA form, the CDR3 reads TGCAACGTTGAATTCTATTGGACTAGCTGGGGGAAACGAGAGACCCAGTACTTC. V and J are TRBV29-1 and TRBJ2-5; 8 bases match TRBD2. Germline lookup yields CDR1 SQVTM and CDR2 ANQGSEA. This CDR3 contains 18 residues.